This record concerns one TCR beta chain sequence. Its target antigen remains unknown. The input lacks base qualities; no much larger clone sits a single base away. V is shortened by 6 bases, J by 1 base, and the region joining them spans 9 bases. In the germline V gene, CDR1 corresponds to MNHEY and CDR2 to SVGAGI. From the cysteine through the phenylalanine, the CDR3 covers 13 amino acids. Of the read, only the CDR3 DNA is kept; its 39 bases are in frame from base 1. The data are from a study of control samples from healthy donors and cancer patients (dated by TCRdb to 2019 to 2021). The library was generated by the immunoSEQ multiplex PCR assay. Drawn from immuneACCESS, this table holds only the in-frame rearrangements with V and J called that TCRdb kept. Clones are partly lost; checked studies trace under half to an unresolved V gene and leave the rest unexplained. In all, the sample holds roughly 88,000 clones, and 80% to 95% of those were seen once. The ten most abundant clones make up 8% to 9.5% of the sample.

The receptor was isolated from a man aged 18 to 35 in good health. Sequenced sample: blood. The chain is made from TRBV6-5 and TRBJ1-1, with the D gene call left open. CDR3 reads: CASRRSPNTEAFF. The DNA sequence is TGTGCCAGCAGGCGATCGCCGAACACTGAAGCTTTCTTT.